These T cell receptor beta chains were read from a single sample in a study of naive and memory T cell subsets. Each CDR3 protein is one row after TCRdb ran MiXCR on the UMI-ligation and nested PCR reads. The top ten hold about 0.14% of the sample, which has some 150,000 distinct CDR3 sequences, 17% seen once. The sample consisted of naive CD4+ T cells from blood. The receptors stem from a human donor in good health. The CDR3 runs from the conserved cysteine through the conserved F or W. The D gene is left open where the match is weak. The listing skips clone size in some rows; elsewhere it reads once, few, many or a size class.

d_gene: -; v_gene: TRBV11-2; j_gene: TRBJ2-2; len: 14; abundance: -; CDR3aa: CASSLNPNTGELFF; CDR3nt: TGTGCCAGCAGCTTAAATCCGAACACCGGGGAGCTGTTTTTT
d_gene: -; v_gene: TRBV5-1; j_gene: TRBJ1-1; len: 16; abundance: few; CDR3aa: CASSLGARRDNTEAFF; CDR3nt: TGCGCCAGCAGCTTGGGGGCCCGCAGGGACAACACTGAAGCTTTCTTT
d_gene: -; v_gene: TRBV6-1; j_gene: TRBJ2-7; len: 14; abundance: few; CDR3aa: CASSEVGPLGEQYF; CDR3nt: TGTGCCAGCAGTGAAGTTGGCCCCTTGGGTGAGCAGTACTTC
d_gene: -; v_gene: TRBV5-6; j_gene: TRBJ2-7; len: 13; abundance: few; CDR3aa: CASSLGRRNEQYF; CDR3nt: TGTGCCAGCAGCTTGGGAAGAAGGAACGAGCAGTACTTC
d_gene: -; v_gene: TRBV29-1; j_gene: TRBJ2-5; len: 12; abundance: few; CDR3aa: CSSRAGQETQYF; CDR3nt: TGCAGCTCGCGGGCAGGGCAAGAGACCCAGTACTTC
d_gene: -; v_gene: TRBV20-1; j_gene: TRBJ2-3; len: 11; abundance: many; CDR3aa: CSARSTDTQYF; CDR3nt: TGCAGTGCTAGGAGCACAGATACGCAGTATTTT
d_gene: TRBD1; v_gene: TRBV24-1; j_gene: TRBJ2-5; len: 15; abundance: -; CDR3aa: CATSEAGTARETQYF; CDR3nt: TGTGCCACCAGTGAGGCTGGGACAGCGAGAGAGACCCAGTACTTC
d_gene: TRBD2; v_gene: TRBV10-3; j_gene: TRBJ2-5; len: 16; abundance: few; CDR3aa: CATTTRLAGIGETQYF; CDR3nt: TGTGCCACCACGACTCGACTAGCGGGAATCGGAGAGACCCAGTACTTC
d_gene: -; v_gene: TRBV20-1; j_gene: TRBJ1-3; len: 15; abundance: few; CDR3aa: CSARSDSIYGNTIYF; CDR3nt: TGCAGTGCTAGGTCGGACAGTATTTATGGAAACACCATATATTTT
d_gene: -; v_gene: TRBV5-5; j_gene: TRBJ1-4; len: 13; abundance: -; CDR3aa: CASSFWDNEKLFF; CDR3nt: TGTGCCAGCAGCTTTTGGGATAATGAAAAACTGTTTTTT
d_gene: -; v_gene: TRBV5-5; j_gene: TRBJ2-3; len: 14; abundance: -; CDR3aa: CASSFGGGSDTQYF; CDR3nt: TGTGCCAGCAGCTTCGGAGGGGGTTCAGATACGCAGTATTTT
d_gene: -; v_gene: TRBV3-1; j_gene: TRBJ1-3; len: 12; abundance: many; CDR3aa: CASSPSTGTIYF; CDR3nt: TGTGCCAGCAGCCCCTCCACGGGCACCATATATTTT